The next 26 T cell receptor beta chains were all read from a single sample in a study of regulatory and conventional T cells in RAG deficiency. Genomic DNA came from blood conventional CD4+ T cells gated CD25-low CD127-high. The repertoire was sequenced with immunoSEQ multiplex PCR; TCRdb's copy has only in-frame clones and lacks some. Of 30,000 to 40,000 clones in the sample, more than 75% were seen once. This sample also appeared in a second study, on regulatory T cells. This second study says: Primers: 52 TRBV forward and 13 TRBJ reverse.

What was sequenced was CD4+ effector T cells sorted from blood. These TCRs come from a human donor in good health.

This chain connects TRBV6-5 to TRBJ1-2; 10 bases map to TRBD1. The CDR3 length is 15 residues. CDR1 MNHEY and CDR2 SVGAGI come from the germline V gene. Germline trimming cut 4 bases from V and 6 bases from J; bases unmatched to any gene: 8. Here the CDR3 reads CASSSMTGGWDGYTF. CDR3 sequence (DNA): TGTGCCAGCAGTTCAATGACAGGGGGCTGGGATGGCTACACCTTC.

The gene calls are TRBV7-2 and TRBJ1-1; TRBD1 agrees at 7 bases. V shed 0 bases and J 3 bases; nucleotides not matched to a gene: 7. There are 16 residues in the CDR3. Looked up from germline, CDR1 is SGHTA and CDR2 is FQGNSA. CDR3 amino acids: CASSLAQGGLHTEAFF. For the CDR3, the DNA is TGTGCCAGCAGCTTAGCGCAGGGGGGCTTACACACTGAAGCTTTCTTT.

The V call is TRBV25-1, the J call TRBJ1-2, with D unclear. In germline, CDR1 is MGHDK, CDR2 SYGVNS. V lost 5 bases, J lost 7 bases, and 14 bases lay in between. This CDR3 spans 13 amino acids. CDR3 amino acids: CASSLGSSIGYTF. The CDR3 coding sequence is TGTGCCAGCAGTCTGGGGTCTTCAATTGGCTACACCTTC.

The J gene is TRBJ2-5, the V gene TRBV29-1; TRBD1 matches at 9 bases. V lost 1 base, J lost 6 bases, and 6 bases stayed unmatched. Germline CDR1 is SQVTM and CDR2 is ANQGSEA. The CDR3 length is 14 residues. Here the CDR3 DNA reads TGCAGCGTTGAAGCGACAGGGGGGATGAAGACCCAGTACTTC. It encodes CSVEATGGMKTQYF.

The genes are TRBV5-1 and TRBJ2-2, with 7 nucleotides matching TRBD2. CDR1 is SGHRS and CDR2 is YFSETQ in the germline V gene. V lost 6 bases to trimming and J lost 0 bases; unmatched junction nucleotides: 8. The length of the CDR3 is 16 residues. The CDR3 region has the DNA TGCGCCAGCACCAAGATGGCGGGGGCGAACACCGGGGAGCTGTTTTTT. Translating it yields CASTKMAGANTGELFF.

The chain carries TRBV28 and TRBJ2-7; D remains ambiguous. CDR1 MDHEN and CDR2 SYDVKM come from the germline V gene. This CDR3 has 13 amino acids. The ends were cut back, 3 bases at V and 3 bases at J, with 9 bases in the middle. CDR3 sequence: CASSLVGSYEQYF. The CDR3 region has the DNA TGTGCCAGCAGTTTGGTGGGAAGCTACGAGCAGTACTTC.

CDR3 amino acids: CASKHLRGDGTNEQFF. The DNA for the CDR3 is TGTGCCAGCAAACACCTTCGGGGGGATGGTACCAATGAGCAGTTCTTC. The genes are TRBV6-4 and TRBJ2-1, with 7 bases lining up with TRBD2. CDR3 length equals 16 residues. Germline V CDR1 and CDR2: MRHNA, SNTAGT. V trimming: 7 bases; J trimming: 6 bases; junction bases outside the gene matches: 15.

This CDR3 reads CASSYLDEQYF. The CDR3, as DNA: TGTGCCAGCAGTTACCTGGACGAGCAGTACTTC. The V call is TRBV6-5, the J call TRBJ2-7; no clear D. The CDR3 is 11 amino acids. Trimming stripped 2 bases from V and 5 bases from J, with 4 bases between. The germline gives CDR1 MNHEY, CDR2 SVGAGI.

The rearrangement uses TRBV19 and TRBJ1-1; no reliable D call. Trimming left V 3 bases short and J 2 bases short, with 10 bases between. The CDR3 has 14 amino acids. Per the germline V gene, CDR1 is LNHDA and CDR2 is SQIVND (reference sequence). The CDR3: CASSISSLNTEAFF. DNA of the CDR3: TGTGCCAGTAGTATTTCTTCCCTTAACACTGAAGCTTTCTTT.

The chain is built from TRBV5-1 and TRBJ2-5; 9 bases are shared with TRBD2. This CDR3 has 17 residues. Per the germline V gene, CDR1 is SGHRS and CDR2 is YFSETQ. With V trimmed by 0 bases and J by 1 base, 7 bases remained unmatched. The CDR3 nucleotides are TGCGCCAGCAGCTTGGATCTTAGCGGGGGCCGCCAAGAGACCCAGTACTTC. Translating it yields CASSLDLSGGRQETQYF.

The V gene is TRBV28, the J gene TRBJ1-5, with 10 positions matching TRBD1. This CDR3 comprises 19 residues. After removal of 4 bases from V and 0 bases from J, the junction contained 12 bases not matched to a gene. The germline gives CDR1 MDHEN, CDR2 SYDVKM. The CDR3 reads CASSSDFGTGAYSNQPQHF. CDR3 DNA: TGTGCCAGCAGTTCCGATTTTGGGACAGGGGCCTATAGCAATCAGCCCCAGCATTTT.

The rearrangement uses TRBV28 and TRBJ2-4; D is possibly TRBD1 (6 bases). Trimming took 3 bases from V and 1 from J, leaving 13 bases between them. The CDR3 covers 16 residues. Germline assignment: CDR1 MDHEN and CDR2 SYDVKM. The CDR3 spells CASSLGAGEAKNIQYF. CDR3 bases: TGTGCCAGCAGTTTGGGGGCAGGGGAGGCCAAAAACATTCAGTACTTC.

This clone was found once. The rearrangement joins TRBV4-1 to TRBJ1-1, with 7 bases that match TRBD1. J was trimmed by 0 bases and V by 4 bases; bases with no gene match: 2. Germline V gives CDR1 MGHRA, CDR2 YSYEKL. The CDR3 runs to 14 residues. In nucleotides, the CDR3 is TGCGCCAGCAGCCGGGGACAGATGAACACTGAAGCTTTCTTT. As protein: CASSRGQMNTEAFF.

V is TRBV2 and J is TRBJ1-3; 7 positions agree with TRBD1. After removal of 4 bases from V and 0 bases from J, the junction contained 6 bases not matched to a gene. The germline gives CDR1 SNHLY, CDR2 FYNNEI. The CDR3 sequence is 16 residues long. CDR3 sequence: CASSGPQGRSGNTIYF. CDR3 DNA sequence: TGTGCCAGCAGTGGTCCACAGGGGCGCTCTGGAAACACCATATATTTT.

The gene calls are TRBV18 and TRBJ1-3, with D possibly TRBD1 on 5 matching bases. V lost 6 bases, J lost 1 base, and 31 bases lay in between. The germline V gene encodes CDR1 KGHSH and CDR2 LQKENI. The CDR3 has 21 residues. The chain's CDR3 is CASSPLSSRQTLEDSGNTIYF. Written as DNA, the CDR3 is TGTGCCAGCTCGCCGCTTTCGAGTCGACAGACCTTAGAGGATTCTGGAAACACCATATATTTT.

The chain recombines TRBV9 with TRBJ1-1; 7 bases match TRBD1. V trimming: 4 bases; J trimming: 2 bases; junction bases outside the gene matches: 11. The germline V gene has CDR1 SGDLS and CDR2 YYNGEE. The CDR3 contains 16 residues. This CDR3 is CASSPLSGGTNTEAFF. Here the CDR3 DNA reads TGTGCCAGCAGCCCACTCTCAGGGGGAACTAACACTGAAGCTTTCTTT.

This clone is a singleton in its sample. V usage is TRBV6-6 and J usage is TRBJ2-7; possible D gene TRBD2, 5 bases. Trimming stripped 0 bases from V and 6 bases from J, with 12 bases between. Germline loops: CDR1 MNHNY, CDR2 SVGAGI (reference sequence). The CDR3 is made up of 14 amino acids. Here the CDR3 DNA reads TGTGCCAGCAGTTACTCGCTTTTGAGGGCCGAGCAGTACTTC. This codes for CASSYSLLRAEQYF.

V gene TRBV4-1 combines with J gene TRBJ1-5; 9 bases fit TRBD1. This CDR3 contains 14 residues. Germline V gives CDR1 MGHRA, CDR2 YSYEKL. V lost 4 bases to trimming and J lost 4 bases; unmatched junction nucleotides: 2. The CDR3 reads CASSRGQGNQPQHF. CDR3 nucleotide sequence: TGCGCCAGCAGCCGCGGACAGGGGAATCAGCCCCAGCATTTT.

The chain recombines TRBV9 with TRBJ2-2, with 10 bases aligning to TRBD2. The CDR3 contains 16 residues. The J segment lost 2 bases and the V segment lost 3 bases, leaving 4 bases of the junction unmatched. CDR1 and CDR2 (germline): SGDLS, YYNGEE. The CDR3 nucleotides are TGTGCCAGCAGCGGCCGGACTAGCGGTAACACCGGGGAGCTGTTTTTT. Protein: CASSGRTSGNTGELFF.

The V and J genes are TRBV6-5 and TRBJ1-2; no clear D. The CDR3 sequence is 14 residues long. V was cut by 0 bases and J by 7 bases, with 12 bases left in between. The germline V gene has CDR1 MNHEY and CDR2 SVGAGI. The CDR3, as DNA: TGTGCCAGCAGTTACTCGGGAGGGAAACCTGGCTACACCTTC. Protein product: CASSYSGGKPGYTF.

This clone was seen more than once but under ten times. The V call is TRBV6-6, the J call TRBJ1-2; D may be TRBD1 (6 bases). This CDR3 has 14 amino acids. Trimming removed 7 bases from V and 4 bases from J, with 16 bases in between. The germline V gene encodes CDR1 MNHNY and CDR2 SVGAGI (reference sequence). CDR3 bases: TGTGCCAGCACCGGAGGCAGGGGCTCCTATGGCTACACCTTC. Translated: CASTGGRGSYGYTF.

The chain combines TRBV7-9 with TRBJ1-2, with D possibly TRBD1 on 5 matching bases. This CDR3 has 15 amino acids. CDR1 SEHNR and CDR2 FQNEAQ come from the germline V gene (reference sequence). Trimming pared 4 bases from V and 7 bases from J, leaving 19 bases between. The CDR3 region is CASSSRRESRGGYTF. CDR3 nucleotide sequence: TGTGCCAGCAGCTCAAGGAGGGAGTCTAGGGGTGGCTACACCTTC.

J is TRBJ2-5 and V is TRBV4-1; no clear D gene. The length of the CDR3 is 13 residues. Looked up from germline, CDR1 is MGHRA and CDR2 is YSYEKL. The V gene lost 2 bases and the J gene lost 5 bases, with 9 bases spanning the gap. The CDR3 protein is CASSQRPGETQYF. In DNA form, the CDR3 reads TGCGCCAGCAGCCAACGCCCTGGGGAGACCCAGTACTTC.

This clone occurred a few times. V gene TRBV5-6 combines with J gene TRBJ1-1; 7 nucleotides align to TRBD1. The ends lost 4 bases at V and 4 bases at J; junction bases unmatched: 7. The CDR3 spans 14 residues. The germline gives CDR1 SGHDT, CDR2 YYEEEE. The CDR3: CASSTGTVGTEAFF. As DNA, the CDR3 is TGTGCCAGCAGCACCGGGACAGTGGGCACTGAAGCTTTCTTT.

There are a few counts of this clone. V gene TRBV18 combines with J gene TRBJ1-1, with D tentatively TRBD1 (6 bases). The CDR3 loop spans 15 amino acids. Trimming cost V 2 bases and J 0 bases, with 10 bases left between them. Germline values: CDR1 KGHSH, CDR2 LQKENI. CDR3 loop: CASSPTGPMNTEAFF. The CDR3 DNA reads TGTGCCAGCTCACCAACAGGGCCCATGAACACTGAAGCTTTCTTT.

The chain recombines TRBV7-2 with TRBJ1-2; D is perhaps TRBD1 (6 bases). V gave up 1 base and J gave up 7 bases, with 13 bases separating them. The germline V gene encodes CDR1 SGHTA and CDR2 FQGNSA. The CDR3 consists of 14 residues. This CDR3 is CASSLDLGAGGYTF. The DNA for the CDR3 is TGTGCCAGCAGCTTAGATCTGGGGGCGGGTGGCTACACCTTC.